The next 20 T cell receptor beta chains were all read from a single sample in a study of cytomegalovirus exposure and HLA in healthy donors. The PCR ran on 60 Vbeta and 13 Jbeta primers. Libraries were prepared by immunoSEQ multiplex PCR; TCRdb keeps only in-frame clonotypes and omits some of them. The data show about 200,000 clones, about four fifths seen once. Sequencing was performed on PBMCs. These receptors all come from a man aged 18 to 30 in good health and CMV-seronegative.

CDR3 region: CASSPTGGWGDTQYF. CDR3 DNA sequence: TGTGCCAGCAGTCCTACGGGAGGGTGGGGAGATACGCAGTATTTT. The chain combines TRBV27 with TRBJ2-3; 8 positions agree with TRBD2. The germline V gene encodes CDR1 MNHEY and CDR2 SMNVEV (reference sequence). The CDR3 is 15 residues long. V gave up 5 bases and J gave up 5 bases; unmatched junction bases: 9.

This chain uses TRBV4-2 with TRBJ1-2; 7 positions agree with TRBD1. CDR1 and CDR2 from the germline V gene are LGHNA and YNFKEQ. The junction had 5 bases not matched to a gene; V was cut back by 0 bases and J by 4 bases. This CDR3 comprises 15 residues. This CDR3 reads CASSQDRWTGYGYTF. CDR3 DNA: TGTGCCAGCAGCCAAGATCGATGGACAGGCTATGGCTACACCTTC.

This rearrangement joins TRBV7-2 to TRBJ2-3; D might be TRBD2 (7 bases). V was shortened by 8 bases and J by 2 bases, with 17 bases between the two germline ends. The V gene's germline CDR1 is SGHTA and CDR2 FQGNSA. The CDR3 has 15 amino acids. The CDR3 sequence is CASWGAGAYTDTQYF. The CDR3 DNA follows: TGTGCCAGCTGGGGGGCGGGGGCCTACACAGATACGCAGTATTTT. Using reference TRBV7-2 and TRBJ2-3 for the parts outside the CDR3, the full variable domain is GAGVSQSPSNKVTEKGKDVELRCDPISGHTALYWYRQSLGQGLEFLIYFQGNSAPDKSGLPSDRFSAERTGGSVSTLTIQRTQQEDSAVYLCASWGAGAYTDTQYFGPGTRLTVL.

This sequence joins TRBV7-2 and TRBJ2-3; 12 bases match TRBD2. CDR1 and CDR2 from the germline V gene are SGHTA and FQGNSA. The CDR3 runs 15 residues. After removal of 8 bases from V and 4 bases from J, the junction contained 7 bases not matched to a gene. CDR3 residues: CASGLLAGGPDTQYF. Written as DNA, the CDR3 is TGTGCCAGCGGCCTTCTAGCGGGAGGGCCAGATACGCAGTATTTT. Together with reference TRBV7-2 and TRBJ2-3, the CDR3 gives the full variable domain: GAGVSQSPSNKVTEKGKDVELRCDPISGHTALYWYRQSLGQGLEFLIYFQGNSAPDKSGLPSDRFSAERTGGSVSTLTIQRTQQEDSAVYLCASGLLAGGPDTQYFGPGTRLTVL.

The rearrangement uses TRBV2 and TRBJ1-2, with 7 positions matching TRBD1. Trimming removed 5 bases from V and 2 bases from J; junction bases left unmatched: 5. The CDR3 sequence is 14 residues long. The germline CDR1 and CDR2 sequences are SNHLY and FYNNEI. As DNA, the CDR3 is TGTGCCAGCAGTCCTGGACAGGTCAACTATGGCTACACCTTC. Translated: CASSPGQVNYGYTF.

The chain has TRBV27 and TRBJ2-1, with D possibly TRBD1 on 5 matching bases. This CDR3 contains 15 residues. Germline assignment: CDR1 MNHEY and CDR2 SMNVEV (reference sequence). V lost 7 bases and J 6 bases, leaving 19 bases between the germline ends. CDR3 sequence (DNA): TGTGCCAGCACCCCTAGGGGCCGTCTGGGCAATGAGCAGTTCTTC. The encoded protein is CASTPRGRLGNEQFF.

The V gene is TRBV7-9, the J gene TRBJ1-2; 8 bases agree with TRBD1. The CDR3 sequence is 12 residues long. Trimming cost V 5 bases and J 9 bases; bases outside gene matches: 5. Germline CDR1 SEHNR, CDR2 FQNEAQ (reference sequence). CDR3 nucleotides: TGTGCCAGCAGCCTGACAGGGGTTAGCTACACCTTC. Its translation is CASSLTGVSYTF.

CDR3 residues: CASSLGGATNEKLFF. The DNA of the CDR3 is TGTGCCAGCAGTTTGGGGGGTGCAACTAATGAAAAACTGTTTTTT. The rearrangement uses TRBV28 and TRBJ1-4, with TRBD1 as a possible D gene (5 bases). This CDR3 comprises 15 residues. V lost 3 bases to trimming and J lost 0 bases, with 8 bases between them. From germline, CDR1 is MDHEN and CDR2 SYDVKM.

This sequence joins TRBV21-1 and TRBJ1-5; the table names TRBD1, a call not compared with the DNA. TRBV21-1 is recorded as a pseudogene. The CDR3 length is 17 residues. Here the CDR3 reads CASSKGSLRQGWRPQHF. The CDR3 region has the DNA TGTGCCAGCAGCAAAGGAAGTTTGCGTCAGGGGTGGCGGCCCCAGCATTTT.

The chain combines TRBV6-5 with TRBJ2-1, with a weak D call TRBD2 (5 bases). V lost 7 bases and J 12 bases, leaving 16 bases between the germline ends. Germline V gene data show CDR1 as MNHEY and CDR2 as SVGAGI. There are 12 residues in the CDR3. The CDR3 DNA is TGTGCCAGCACCGGAGTCGGCGGGCCGCAGTTCTTC. Translated: CASTGVGGPQFF.

This chain connects TRBV19 to TRBJ1-1, with TRBD1 matching 7 bases. Per the germline V gene, CDR1 is LNHDA and CDR2 is SQIVND (reference sequence). The CDR3 runs 14 residues. Trimming at V came to 5 bases and at J to 0 bases, leaving 3 bases not matched to a gene. CDR3 in amino acids: CASSYRGLNTEAFF. As DNA, the CDR3 is TGTGCCAGTAGTTACAGGGGACTGAACACTGAAGCTTTCTTT.

V gene TRBV5-1 combines with J gene TRBJ2-3, with TRBD1 matching 9 bases. The CDR3 totals 15 residues. Per the germline V gene, CDR1 is SGHRS and CDR2 is YFSETQ. Trimming took 5 bases from V and 2 from J; bases not matched to a gene: 6. CDR3 sequence: CASSTGQGVTDTQYF. The CDR3 DNA reads TGCGCCAGCAGTACGGGACAGGGAGTCACAGATACGCAGTATTTT.

This clone has a handful of counts. CDR3 sequence (DNA): TGCAGCGGTGGGGGGGGGAATGAGCAGTTCTTC. Translation gives CSGGGGNEQFF. The chain is built from TRBV29-1 and TRBJ2-1; TRBD2 aligns across 7 bases. The germline gives CDR1 SQVTM, CDR2 ANQGSEA. Trimming took 7 bases from V and 7 from J; bases not matched to a gene: 4. CDR3 length equals 11 residues.

The chain uses TRBV5-5 and TRBJ1-2, with a weak D call TRBD1 (6 bases). Germline assignment: CDR1 SGHKS and CDR2 YYEKEE (reference sequence). Trimming cost V 2 bases and J 4 bases, with 15 bases left between them. The CDR3 is made up of 15 amino acids. CDR3 nucleotides: TGTGCCAGCAGCTTCGACCCAGGGGTTCCCTATGGCTACACCTTC. Its translation is CASSFDPGVPYGYTF.

This rearrangement joins TRBV2 to TRBJ2-1, with D maybe TRBD2 (5 bases). Between the trimmed V and J ends, which lost 11 bases and 6 bases, there was a span of 14 bases. This CDR3 has 12 residues. Germline loops: CDR1 SNHLY, CDR2 FYNNEI. The CDR3 loop reads CASSGLLNEQFF. As DNA, the CDR3 is TGTGCCTCGTCAGGACTTCTCAATGAGCAGTTCTTC.

The J gene is TRBJ2-7, the V gene TRBV11-2; 10 bases agree with TRBD2. There are 15 residues in the CDR3. Germline assignment: CDR1 SGHAT and CDR2 FQNNGV. Trimming took 1 base from V and 5 from J; bases not matched to a gene: 5. The DNA for the CDR3 is TGTGCCAGCAGCTTAGGTCGGACTAGCGGAGACGAGCAGTACTTC. Translation: CASSLGRTSGDEQYF.

The chain recombines TRBV10-3 with TRBJ1-3; perhaps TRBD1 as D (5 bases). Germline values: CDR1 ENHRY, CDR2 SYGVKD. The CDR3 has 15 residues. V lost 10 bases to trimming and J lost 2 bases, with 18 bases between them. The CDR3 loop is CATSVIRETGNTIYF. CDR3 in DNA: TGTGCCACTTCAGTTATCAGGGAAACTGGAAACACCATATATTTT.

The J gene is TRBJ2-2, the V gene TRBV18; 13 bases line up with TRBD2. CDR1 is KGHSH, CDR2 LQKENI, per germline. Trimming took 4 bases from V and 5 from J; bases not matched to a gene: 4. The CDR3 spans 16 residues. CDR3 protein: CASSLWTSGSTGELFF. CDR3 in DNA: TGTGCCAGCTCACTCTGGACTAGCGGGAGTACCGGGGAGCTGTTTTTT. Combining the CDR3 with reference TRBV18 and TRBJ2-2 gives the whole variable domain NAGVMQNPRHLVRRRGQEARLRCSPMKGHSHVYWYRQLPEEGLKFMVYLQKENIIDESGMPKERFSAEFPKEGPSILRIQQVVRGDSAAYFCASSLWTSGSTGELFFGEGSRLTVL.

J is TRBJ2-3 and V is TRBV4-3; 10 bases agree with TRBD2. In germline, CDR1 is LGHNA, CDR2 YSLEER. The CDR3 runs 17 residues. With V trimmed by 4 bases and J by 1 base, 8 bases remained unmatched. The CDR3 sequence: CASSRYTSGARTDTQYF. CDR3 nucleotides: TGCGCCAGCAGCCGATATACTAGCGGGGCCCGCACAGATACGCAGTATTTT.

V usage is TRBV4-1 and J usage is TRBJ1-2; D call uncertain. The V end lost 2 bases, the J end lost 3 bases, and 10 bases lay between the germline ends. The germline gives CDR1 MGHRA, CDR2 YSYEKL. This CDR3 region has 14 residues. This CDR3 is CASSQLGGDYGYTF. The CDR3 bases are TGCGCCAGCAGCCAATTGGGAGGAGACTATGGCTACACCTTC.